The clone carrying this TCR beta chain was seen a single time. The donors were adults (healthy and HIV-negative) with no recent acute infections or vaccinations. The data were taken from a study of shared clonotypes between healthy human individuals. The assay ran at deep level. The table came from immunoSEQ multiplex PCR; TCRdb's copy has only in-frame clones and leaves some out. The data show 2,500,000 or so clones, with 85% to 95% seen just once and about 0.13% held by the top ten. V lost 11 bases and J lost 8; bases outside the gene matches: 10. The length of the CDR3 is 14 residues. The germline gives CDR1 MRHNA, CDR2 SNTAGT.

The rearrangement joins TRBV6-4 to TRBJ1-6; 9 positions agree with TRBD1. Sequencing was done on a sample of naive CD4+ T cells sorted from blood. Subset reported: CD45RA+ positively selected. This sequence originates from a young man in good health. The CDR3 nucleotides are TGTGCCCCCCGGACAGGGGCGTCTGATTCACCCCTCCACTTT. The encoded protein is CAPRTGASDSPLHF.